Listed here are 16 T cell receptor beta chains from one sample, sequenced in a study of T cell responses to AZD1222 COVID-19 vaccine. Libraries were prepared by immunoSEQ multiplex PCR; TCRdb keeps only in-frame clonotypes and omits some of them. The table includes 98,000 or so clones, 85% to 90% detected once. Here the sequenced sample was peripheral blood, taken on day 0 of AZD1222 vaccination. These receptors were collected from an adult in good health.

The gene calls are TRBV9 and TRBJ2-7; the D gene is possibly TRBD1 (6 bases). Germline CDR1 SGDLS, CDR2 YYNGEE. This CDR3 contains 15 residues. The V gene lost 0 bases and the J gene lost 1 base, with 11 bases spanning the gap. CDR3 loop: CASSVGPQGSYEQYF. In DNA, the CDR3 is TGTGCCAGCAGCGTAGGCCCACAGGGTTCCTACGAGCAGTACTTC.

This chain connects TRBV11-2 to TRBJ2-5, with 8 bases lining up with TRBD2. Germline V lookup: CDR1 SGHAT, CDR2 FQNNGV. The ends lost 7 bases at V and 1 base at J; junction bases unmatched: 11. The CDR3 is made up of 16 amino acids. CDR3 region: CASTSLWAGGQETQYF. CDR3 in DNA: TGTGCCAGCACCTCCCTTTGGGCGGGGGGCCAAGAGACCCAGTACTTC.

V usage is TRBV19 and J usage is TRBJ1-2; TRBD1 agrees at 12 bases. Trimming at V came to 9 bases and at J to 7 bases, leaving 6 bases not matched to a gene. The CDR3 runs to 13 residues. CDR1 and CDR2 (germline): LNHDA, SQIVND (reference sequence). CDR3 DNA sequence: TGTGCCAGCCAGGGACAGGGGGCTGGTGGCTACACCTTC. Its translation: CASQGQGAGGYTF.

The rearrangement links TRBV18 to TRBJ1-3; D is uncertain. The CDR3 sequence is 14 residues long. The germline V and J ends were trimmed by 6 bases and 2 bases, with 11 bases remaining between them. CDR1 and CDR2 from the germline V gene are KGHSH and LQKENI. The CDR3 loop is CASSVPGAGNTIYF. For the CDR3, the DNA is TGTGCCAGCTCGGTACCCGGGGCTGGAAACACCATATATTTT.

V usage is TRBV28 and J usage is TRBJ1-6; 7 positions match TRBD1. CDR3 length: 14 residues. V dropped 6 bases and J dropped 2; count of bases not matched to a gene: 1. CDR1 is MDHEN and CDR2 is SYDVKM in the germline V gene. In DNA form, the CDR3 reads TGTGCCAGCAGAGGGGGCCCCTATAATTCACCCCTCCACTTT. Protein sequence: CASRGGPYNSPLHF.

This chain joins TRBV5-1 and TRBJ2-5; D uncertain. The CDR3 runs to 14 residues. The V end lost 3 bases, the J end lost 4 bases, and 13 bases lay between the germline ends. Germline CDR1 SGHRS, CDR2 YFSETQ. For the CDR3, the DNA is TGCGCCAGCAGCTCGGGCGAGCGCTTAGAGACCCAGTACTTC. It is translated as CASSSGERLETQYF.

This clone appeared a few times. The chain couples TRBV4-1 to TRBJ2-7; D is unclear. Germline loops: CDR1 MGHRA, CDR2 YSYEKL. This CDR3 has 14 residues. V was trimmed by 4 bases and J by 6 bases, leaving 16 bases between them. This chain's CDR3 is CASSPRTLGREQYF. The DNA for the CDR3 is TGCGCCAGCAGCCCGCGAACCCTGGGTCGCGAGCAGTACTTC.

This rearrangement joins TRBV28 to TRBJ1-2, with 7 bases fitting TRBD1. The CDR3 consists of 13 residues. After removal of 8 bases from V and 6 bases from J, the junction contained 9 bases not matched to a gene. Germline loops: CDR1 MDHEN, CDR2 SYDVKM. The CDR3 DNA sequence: TGTGCCAGCCGTGCCGGACAGGATAATGGCTACACCTTC. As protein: CASRAGQDNGYTF.

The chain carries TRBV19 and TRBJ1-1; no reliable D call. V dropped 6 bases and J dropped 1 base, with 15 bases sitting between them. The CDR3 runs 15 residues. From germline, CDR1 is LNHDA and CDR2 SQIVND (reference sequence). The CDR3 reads CASSPEPLWNTEAFF. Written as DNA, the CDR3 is TGTGCCAGTAGCCCCGAACCCTTATGGAACACTGAAGCTTTCTTT.

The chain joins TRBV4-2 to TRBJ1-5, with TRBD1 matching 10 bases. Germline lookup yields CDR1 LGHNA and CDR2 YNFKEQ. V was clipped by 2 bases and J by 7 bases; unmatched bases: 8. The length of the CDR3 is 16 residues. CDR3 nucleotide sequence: TGTGCCAGCAGCCAATGGGGGGGGACAGGGGTACAGCCCCAGCATTTT. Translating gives CASSQWGGTGVQPQHF.

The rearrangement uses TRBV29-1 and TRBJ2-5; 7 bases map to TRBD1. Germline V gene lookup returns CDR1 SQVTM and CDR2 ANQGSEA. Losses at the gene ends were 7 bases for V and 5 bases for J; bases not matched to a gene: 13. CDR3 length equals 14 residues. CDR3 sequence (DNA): TGCAGCGCCCGTCAGGGGGTTAGTTCGGAGACCCAGTACTTC. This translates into CSARQGVSSETQYF.

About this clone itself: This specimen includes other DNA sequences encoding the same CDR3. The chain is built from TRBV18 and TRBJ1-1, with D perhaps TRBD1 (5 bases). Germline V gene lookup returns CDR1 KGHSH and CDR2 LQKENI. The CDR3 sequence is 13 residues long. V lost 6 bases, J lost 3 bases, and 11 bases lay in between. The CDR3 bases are TGTGCCAGCTCCCAGGGTGTAGACACTGAAGCTTTCTTT. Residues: CASSQGVDTEAFF.

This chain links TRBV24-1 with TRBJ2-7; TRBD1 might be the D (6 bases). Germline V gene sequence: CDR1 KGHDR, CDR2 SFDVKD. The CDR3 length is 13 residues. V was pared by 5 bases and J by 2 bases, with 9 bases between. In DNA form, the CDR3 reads TGTGCCACCAGTGGCAGGGGAACCTACGAGCAGTACTTC. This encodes CATSGRGTYEQYF.

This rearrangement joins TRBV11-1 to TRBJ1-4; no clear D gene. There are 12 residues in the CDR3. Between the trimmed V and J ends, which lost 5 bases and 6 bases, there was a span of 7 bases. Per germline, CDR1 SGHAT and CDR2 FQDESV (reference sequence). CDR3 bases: TGTGCCAGCAGCAGAGATCATGAAAAACTGTTTTTT. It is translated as CASSRDHEKLFF.

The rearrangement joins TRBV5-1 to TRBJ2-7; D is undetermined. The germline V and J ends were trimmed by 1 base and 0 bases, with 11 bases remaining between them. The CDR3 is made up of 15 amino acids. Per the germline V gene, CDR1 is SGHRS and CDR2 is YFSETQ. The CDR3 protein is CASSLQLGSSYEQYF. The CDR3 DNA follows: TGCGCCAGCAGCTTGCAATTAGGCAGCTCCTACGAGCAGTACTTC.

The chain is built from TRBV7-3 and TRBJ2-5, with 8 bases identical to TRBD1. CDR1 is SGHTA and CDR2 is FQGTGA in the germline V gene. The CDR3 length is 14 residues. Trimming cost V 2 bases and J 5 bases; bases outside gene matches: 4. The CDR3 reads CASSLSGGRETQYF. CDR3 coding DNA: TGTGCCAGCAGCTTATCAGGGGGCAGGGAGACCCAGTACTTC.